The 31 T cell receptor beta chains reported below all come from one sample, sequenced in a study of blood T cell repertoires in COVID-19. Libraries were prepared by immunoSEQ multiplex PCR; TCRdb keeps only in-frame clonotypes and omits some of them. The table lists under 250,000 clones, around 84% of them singletons. Sequences were obtained from peripheral blood. All receptors derive from a human donor in a cohort sampled during active COVID-19.

CDR3 nucleotides: TGTGCCAGCAGTCTCCGGAGGCGGACGAACACCGGGGAGCTGTTTTTT. It yields the protein CASSLRRRTNTGELFF. V gene TRBV28 combines with J gene TRBJ2-2, with D possibly matching TRBD2 (5 bases). The germline V gene encodes CDR1 MDHEN and CDR2 SYDVKM. The CDR3 sequence is 16 residues long. Trimming cost V 5 bases and J 0 bases, with 13 bases left between them.

V gene TRBV7-9 combines with J gene TRBJ2-7; 8 bases fit TRBD2. Unmatched junction bases numbered 4, after V lost 6 bases and J lost 3 bases. Germline V gene sequence: CDR1 SEHNR, CDR2 FQNEAQ (reference sequence). The CDR3 length is 13 residues. CDR3 residues: CASRLAENYEQYF. The CDR3 nucleotides are TGTGCCAGCAGACTAGCGGAGAACTACGAGCAGTACTTC.

This clone was seen more than once but under ten times. The chain has TRBV4-2 and TRBJ1-6; 7 positions match TRBD1. The V and J ends lost 4 bases and 0 bases, in that order; junction bases with no gene match: 0. The germline V gene has CDR1 LGHNA and CDR2 YNFKEQ. The CDR3 sequence is 15 residues long. CDR3 in amino acids: CASSPGGSYNSPLHF. Written as DNA, the CDR3 is TGTGCCAGCAGCCCAGGGGGCTCCTATAATTCACCCCTCCACTTT.

V gene TRBV10-3 combines with J gene TRBJ2-5, with 7 nucleotides matching TRBD2. From germline, CDR1 is ENHRY and CDR2 SYGVKD. The CDR3 runs 16 residues. J gave up 2 bases and V 10 bases, and 16 bases lay outside the gene matches. This CDR3 reads CATQSGGSGTQETQYF. CDR3 nucleotide sequence: TGTGCCACGCAGTCGGGGGGTAGCGGAACTCAAGAGACCCAGTACTTC.

The genes are TRBV29-1 and TRBJ1-1; D may be TRBD1 (6 bases). CDR1 is SQVTM, CDR2 ANQGSEA, per germline. CDR3 size: 13 residues. V was clipped by 5 bases and J by 4 bases, with 14 bases between them. CDR3 in amino acids: CSVFDRWGTEAFF. CDR3 in DNA: TGCAGCGTTTTTGACAGGTGGGGCACTGAAGCTTTCTTT.

The V gene is TRBV4-1, the J gene TRBJ2-5, with D uncertain. Between the trimmed V and J ends, which lost 1 base and 5 bases, there was a span of 17 bases. CDR3 length equals 16 residues. Germline V gives CDR1 MGHRA, CDR2 YSYEKL. CDR3 residues: CASSQGYNSGLETQYF. CDR3 bases: TGCGCCAGCAGCCAAGGTTATAACAGTGGGTTGGAGACCCAGTACTTC.

This rearrangement joins TRBV19 to TRBJ2-1; 9 positions agree with TRBD1. The CDR3 sequence is 15 residues long. The V segment lost 5 bases and the J segment 7 bases; nucleotides outside the gene matches: 9. Germline lookup yields CDR1 LNHDA and CDR2 SQIVND (reference sequence). The CDR3 here is CASSSTGTGRNEQFF. The CDR3 DNA reads as TGTGCCAGTAGTTCAACCGGGACAGGGCGAAATGAGCAGTTCTTC.

The rearrangement joins TRBV10-3 to TRBJ1-5, with D unresolved. The CDR3 totals 20 residues. CDR1 and CDR2 from the germline V gene are ENHRY and SYGVKD. Between the trimmed V and J ends, which lost 0 bases and 5 bases, there was a span of 26 bases. The CDR3, as DNA: TGTGCCATCAGTGAGTCGAATTTCGCGGTCGCCAGAAAACATGATCAGCCCCAGCATTTT. Translation: CAISESNFAVARKHDQPQHF.

The rearrangement links TRBV10-2 to TRBJ2-7; 7 bases align to TRBD2. Germline V gene sequence: CDR1 WSHSY, CDR2 SAAADI. The CDR3 runs to 14 residues. The V segment lost 2 bases and the J segment 11 bases; nucleotides outside the gene matches: 12. CDR3 nucleotides: TGCGCCAGCAGTGAGCTGCTAGCGGAGGCTAAGGAGTACTTC. Its protein product is CASSELLAEAKEYF.

This clone was seen only once. The chain couples TRBV7-9 to TRBJ2-3; TRBD1 matches at 9 bases. Germline V gene sequence: CDR1 SEHNR, CDR2 FQNEAQ (reference sequence). The CDR3 has 14 residues. With 5 bases clipped from V and 5 bases from J, the junction kept 5 bases outside the gene matches. The CDR3 sequence: CASSRDRVGDTQYF. CDR3 bases: TGTGCCAGCAGCCGGGACAGGGTTGGAGATACGCAGTATTTT.

V gene TRBV19 combines with J gene TRBJ1-4, with TRBD1 identical over 7 bases. Germline lookup yields CDR1 LNHDA and CDR2 SQIVND (reference sequence). V trimming: 6 bases; J trimming: 2 bases; junction bases outside the gene matches: 9. The CDR3 is 16 residues long. The CDR3 DNA follows: TGTGCCAGTAGAAACCTCGGGACAGCCACTAATGAAAAACTGTTTTTT. Residues: CASRNLGTATNEKLFF.

This sequence joins TRBV29-1 and TRBJ1-1; D call uncertain. The CDR3 is 15 residues long. With 4 bases removed from V and 0 bases from J, the gap between germline ends came to 15 bases. Germline CDR1 is SQVTM and CDR2 is ANQGSEA. CDR3: CSVASFARLNTEAFF. CDR3 nucleotide sequence: TGCAGCGTTGCTAGTTTCGCCAGATTGAACACTGAAGCTTTCTTT.

The V gene is TRBV7-9, the J gene TRBJ1-1; maybe TRBD1 (6 bases). The CDR3 consists of 14 residues. Trimming cost V 6 bases and J 0 bases, with 11 bases left between them. Per germline, CDR1 SEHNR and CDR2 FQNEAQ (reference sequence). The CDR3 protein is CASRFQGMNTEAFF. CDR3 nucleotide sequence: TGTGCCAGCAGGTTTCAGGGGATGAACACTGAAGCTTTCTTT.

The chain is built from TRBV3-1 (or the pseudogene TRBV3-2) and TRBJ2-1, with a weak D call TRBD1 (7 bases). Trimming pared 2 bases from V and 2 bases from J, leaving 16 bases between. In germline, CDR1 is LGHDT, CDR2 YNNKEL (reference sequence). This CDR3 region has 17 residues. As DNA, the CDR3 is TGTGCCAGCAGCCAATTCATCCAGGGGGGACCCTACAATGAGCAGTTCTTC. Translating it yields CASSQFIQGGPYNEQFF.

The chain couples TRBV21-1 to TRBJ2-7; the D call TRBD2 from the table was never checked on the DNA. TRBV21-1 is designated a pseudogene. The CDR3 runs 13 residues. The CDR3 nucleotides are TGTGCCAGCAGCATTAGAGGGATGGGAGAGCAGTACTTC. Translation: CASSIRGMGEQYF.

The count of this clone is one. The V and J genes are TRBV28 and TRBJ2-2, with TRBD2 matching 7 bases. Germline assignment: CDR1 MDHEN and CDR2 SYDVKM. This CDR3 spans 15 amino acids. Trimming removed 5 bases from V and 0 bases from J; junction bases left unmatched: 3. The CDR3 sequence is CASSGGGANTGELFF. CDR3 sequence (DNA): TGTGCCAGCAGTGGGGGGGGTGCGAACACCGGGGAGCTGTTTTTT.

V is TRBV6-6 and J is TRBJ2-7, with 7 bases aligning to TRBD2. Losses at the gene ends were 4 bases for V and 3 bases for J; bases not matched to a gene: 6. The CDR3 contains 14 residues. CDR1 is MNHNY and CDR2 is SVGAGI in the germline V gene (reference sequence). CDR3 loop: CASSSPAGHYEQYF. The CDR3 DNA sequence: TGTGCCAGCAGTTCCCCAGCGGGGCACTACGAGCAGTACTTC.

This chain links TRBV2 with TRBJ2-1, with D possibly matching TRBD1 (7 bases). The CDR3 is made up of 14 amino acids. Per germline, CDR1 SNHLY and CDR2 FYNNEI. Trimming removed 3 bases from V and 4 bases from J, with 10 bases in between. Written as DNA, the CDR3 is TGTGCCAGCAGTGACAGGGGGGATTACAATGAGCAGTTCTTC. As protein: CASSDRGDYNEQFF. The variable domain in full, completed from reference TRBV2 and TRBJ2-1, reads EPEVTQTPSHQVTQMGQEVILRCVPISNHLYFYWYRQILGQKVEFLVSFYNNEISEKSEIFDDQFSVERPDGSNFTLKIRSTKLEDSAMYFCASSDRGDYNEQFFGPGTRLTVL.

This sequence joins TRBV5-4 and TRBJ1-5, with 9 bases fitting TRBD1. With V trimmed by 4 bases and J by 7 bases, 6 bases remained unmatched. CDR1 and CDR2 (germline): SGHNT, YYREEE (reference sequence). The CDR3 spans 14 residues. This CDR3 reads CASSIQGAGQPQHF. The CDR3 DNA is TGTGCCAGCAGCATACAGGGGGCAGGACAGCCCCAGCATTTT.

This clone was found once. The rearrangement joins TRBV27 to TRBJ1-6; possibly TRBD1 for D (5 bases). Germline V gene sequence: CDR1 MNHEY, CDR2 SMNVEV (reference sequence). The CDR3 runs 12 residues. With 3 bases removed from V and 9 bases from J, the gap between germline ends came to 6 bases. The CDR3 spells CASSFRASPLHF. DNA for the CDR3: TGTGCCAGCAGTTTCAGGGCTTCACCCCTCCACTTT.

The CDR3 region is CASSTVREIPDTQYF. The CDR3 DNA reads as TGTGCCAGTAGTACGGTACGGGAGATCCCAGATACGCAGTATTTT. The rearrangement joins TRBV19 to TRBJ2-3; tentatively, D is TRBD2 (6 bases). The CDR3 consists of 15 residues. The germline CDR1 and CDR2 sequences are LNHDA and SQIVND (reference sequence). V shed 4 bases and J shed 4 bases, with 15 bases lying between them.

The rearrangement uses TRBV2 and TRBJ2-1, with D perhaps matching TRBD1 (5 bases). Looked up from germline, CDR1 is SNHLY and CDR2 is FYNNEI. Trimming took 4 bases from V and 7 from J, leaving 5 bases between them. The CDR3 runs to 11 residues. The CDR3 DNA reads as TGTGCCAGCAGTGCAGGGAATGAGCAGTTCTTC. Translated: CASSAGNEQFF.

The V call is TRBV12-5, the J call TRBJ2-1, with 7 nucleotides matching TRBD2. The germline V gene has CDR1 LGHNT and CDR2 FRNRAP. The J segment lost 0 bases and the V segment lost 0 bases, leaving 5 bases of the junction unmatched. The CDR3 sequence is 17 residues long. Here the CDR3 reads CASGLVWGGTSYNEQFF. As DNA, the CDR3 is TGTGCTAGTGGTTTGGTTTGGGGGGGGACCTCCTACAATGAGCAGTTCTTC.

This clone was found a few times. The chain links TRBV7-9 to TRBJ1-3, with D perhaps TRBD1 (6 bases). Germline V gene lookup returns CDR1 SEHNR and CDR2 FQNEAQ (reference sequence). The CDR3 loop spans 15 amino acids. Trimming shortened V by 1 base and J by 4 bases, and 11 bases separated the two germline ends. The DNA of the CDR3 is TGTGCCAGCAGCTTAGGGGGACAAAGGGGAAACACCATATATTTT. This sequence encodes CASSLGGQRGNTIYF.

V usage is TRBV6-6 and J usage is TRBJ1-1; the D gene is possibly TRBD1 (5 bases). The ends were cut back, 8 bases at V and 9 bases at J, with 13 bases in the middle. Germline assignment: CDR1 MNHNY and CDR2 SVGAGI (reference sequence). The CDR3 loop spans 11 amino acids. CDR3 sequence (DNA): TGTGCCAGCCGACAGATGAGTAAAGCTTTCTTT. Encoded protein: CASRQMSKAFF.

About this clone: The same CDR3 is also encoded by other DNA sequences in this sample. The chain recombines TRBV11-2 with TRBJ1-4; 10 bases match TRBD1. Germline assignment: CDR1 SGHAT and CDR2 FQNNGV. This CDR3 is built from 13 residues. With V trimmed by 5 bases and J by 7 bases, 1 base remained unmatched. CDR3 sequence: CASSRDRGEKLFF. The CDR3 region has the DNA TGTGCCAGCAGCCGGGACAGGGGTGAAAAACTGTTTTTT. Complete variable domain (other parts from reference TRBV11-2 and TRBJ1-4): EAGVAQSPRYKIIEKRQSVAFWCNPISGHATLYWYQQILGQGPKLLIQFQNNGVVDDSQLPKDRFSAERLKGVDSTLKIQPAKLEDSAVYLCASSRDRGEKLFFGSGTQLSVL.

This chain connects TRBV6-4 to TRBJ1-1, with TRBD1 as a possible D gene (5 bases). Trimming took off 6 bases at V and 1 base at J, with 12 bases between the two ends. The CDR3 loop spans 14 amino acids. Germline lookup yields CDR1 MRHNA and CDR2 SNTAGT. The CDR3 reads CASRTEQANTEAFF. The CDR3 nucleotides read TGTGCCAGCAGAACAGAACAGGCGAACACTGAAGCTTTCTTT.

This clone was seen repeatedly, ten times or more. The V and J genes are TRBV5-4 and TRBJ2-3; TRBD2 might be the D (6 bases). The V end was cut by 5 bases, the J end by 0 bases, with 16 bases between. The CDR3 runs 16 residues. The germline gives CDR1 SGHNT, CDR2 YYREEE (reference sequence). The CDR3 DNA follows: TGTGCCAGCAGGAGGGGCGGGGATCCTAGCACAGATACGCAGTATTTT. The encoded protein is CASRRGGDPSTDTQYF.

This clone was counted a single time. V and J are TRBV7-9 and TRBJ2-5; 8 positions match TRBD2. The CDR3 spans 14 residues. Trimming took 4 bases from V and 4 from J; bases not matched to a gene: 5. Germline V lookup: CDR1 SEHNR, CDR2 FQNEAQ (reference sequence). CDR3 protein: CASSYDAGGETQYF. CDR3 coding DNA: TGTGCCAGCAGCTACGATGCGGGGGGAGAGACCCAGTACTTC.

CDR3 in amino acids: CASSEQRGARTQYF. DNA of the CDR3: TGTGCCAGTAGTGAGCAGCGGGGGGCCCGGACCCAGTACTTC. This chain connects TRBV19 to TRBJ2-5, with TRBD2 matching over 9 bases. CDR1 LNHDA and CDR2 SQIVND come from the germline V gene (reference sequence). V dropped 5 bases and J dropped 7; count of bases not matched to a gene: 8. The CDR3 is 14 amino acids.

The CDR3 region has the DNA TGTGCCAGCAGCCAAGATGTAGAGTACGAGCAGTACTTC. The encoded protein is CASSQDVEYEQYF. The chain couples TRBV4-2 to TRBJ2-7, with D uncertain. The length of the CDR3 is 13 residues. Germline V CDR1 and CDR2: LGHNA, YNFKEQ. The V and J ends lost 0 bases and 4 bases respectively, with 7 bases between them.